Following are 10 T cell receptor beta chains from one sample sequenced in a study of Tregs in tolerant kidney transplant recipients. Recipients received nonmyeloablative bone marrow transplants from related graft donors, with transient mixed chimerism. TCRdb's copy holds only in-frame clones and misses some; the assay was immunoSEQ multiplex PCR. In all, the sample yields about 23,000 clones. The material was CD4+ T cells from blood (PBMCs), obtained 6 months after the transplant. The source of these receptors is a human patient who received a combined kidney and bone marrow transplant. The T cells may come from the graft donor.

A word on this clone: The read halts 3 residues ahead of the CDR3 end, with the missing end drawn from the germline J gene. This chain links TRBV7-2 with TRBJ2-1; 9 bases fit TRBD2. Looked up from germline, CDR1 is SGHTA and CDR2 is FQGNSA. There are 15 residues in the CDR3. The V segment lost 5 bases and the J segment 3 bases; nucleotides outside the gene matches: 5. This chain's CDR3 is CASSISGGNYNEQFF. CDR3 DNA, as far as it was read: TGTGCCAGCAGCATAAGCGGGGGGAACTACAATGAG.

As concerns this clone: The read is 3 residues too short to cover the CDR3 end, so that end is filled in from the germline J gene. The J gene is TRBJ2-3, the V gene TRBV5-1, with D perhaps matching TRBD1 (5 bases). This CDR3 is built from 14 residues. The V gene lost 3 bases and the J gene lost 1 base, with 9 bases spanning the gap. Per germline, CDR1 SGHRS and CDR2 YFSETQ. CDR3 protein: CASSWPQGTDTQYF. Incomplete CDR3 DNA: TGCGCCAGCAGCTGGCCACAGGGCACAGATACG.

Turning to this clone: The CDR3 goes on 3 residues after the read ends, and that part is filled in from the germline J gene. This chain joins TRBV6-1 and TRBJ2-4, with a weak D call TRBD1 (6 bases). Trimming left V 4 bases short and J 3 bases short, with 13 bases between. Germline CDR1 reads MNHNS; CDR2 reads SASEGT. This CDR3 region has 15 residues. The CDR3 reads CASSAGGADKNIQYF. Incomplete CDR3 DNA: TGTGCCAGCAGTGCTGGGGGCGCGGACAAAAACATT.

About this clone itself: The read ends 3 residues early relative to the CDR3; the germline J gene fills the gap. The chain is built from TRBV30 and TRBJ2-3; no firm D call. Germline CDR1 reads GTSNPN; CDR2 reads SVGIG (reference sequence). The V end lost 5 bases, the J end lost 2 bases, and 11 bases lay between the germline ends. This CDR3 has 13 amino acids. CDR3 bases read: TGTGCCTGGTCAGTGCGGTCCACAGATACG. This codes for CAWSVRSTDT. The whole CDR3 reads CAWSVRSTDTQYF. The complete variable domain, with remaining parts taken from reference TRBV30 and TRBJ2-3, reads SQTIHQWPATLVQPVGSPLSLECTVEGTSNPNLYWYRQAAGRGLQLLFYSVGIGQISSEVPQNLSASRPQDRQFILSSKKLLLSDSGFYLCAWSVRSTDTQYFGPGTRLTVL.

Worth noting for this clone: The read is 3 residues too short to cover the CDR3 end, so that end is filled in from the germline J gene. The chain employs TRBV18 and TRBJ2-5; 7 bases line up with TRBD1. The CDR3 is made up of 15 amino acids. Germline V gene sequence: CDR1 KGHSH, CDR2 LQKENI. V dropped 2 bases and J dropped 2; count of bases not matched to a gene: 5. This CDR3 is CASSPDRARQETQYF. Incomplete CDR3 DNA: TGTGCCAGCTCACCAGACAGGGCCAGACAAGAGACC.

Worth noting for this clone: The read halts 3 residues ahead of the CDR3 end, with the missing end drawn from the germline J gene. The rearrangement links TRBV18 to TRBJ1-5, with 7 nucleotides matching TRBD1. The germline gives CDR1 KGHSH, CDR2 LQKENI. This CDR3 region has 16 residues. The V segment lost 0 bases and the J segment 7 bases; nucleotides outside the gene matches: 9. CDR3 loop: CASSPPNLDRAQPQHF. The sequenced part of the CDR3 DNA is TGTGCCAGCTCACCACCCAACCTTGACAGGGCCCAGCCC.

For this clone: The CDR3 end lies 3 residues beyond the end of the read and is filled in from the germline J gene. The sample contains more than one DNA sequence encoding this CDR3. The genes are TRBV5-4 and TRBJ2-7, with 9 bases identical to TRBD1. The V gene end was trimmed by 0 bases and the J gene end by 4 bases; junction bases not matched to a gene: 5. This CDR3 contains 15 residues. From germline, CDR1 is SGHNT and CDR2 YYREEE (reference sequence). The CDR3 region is CASSLGGTGSYEQYF. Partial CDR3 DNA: TGTGCCAGCAGCTTGGGGGGGACAGGGTCGTACGAG.

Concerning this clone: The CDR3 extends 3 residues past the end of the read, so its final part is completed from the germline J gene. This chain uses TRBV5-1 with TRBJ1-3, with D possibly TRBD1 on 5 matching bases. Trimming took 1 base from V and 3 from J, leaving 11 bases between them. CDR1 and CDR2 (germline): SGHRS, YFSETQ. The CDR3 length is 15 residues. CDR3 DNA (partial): TGCGCCAGCAGCTTGATAGGGGCAGGTGGAAACACC. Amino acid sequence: CASSLIGAGGNT. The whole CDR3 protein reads CASSLIGAGGNTIYF. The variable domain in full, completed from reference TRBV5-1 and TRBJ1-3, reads KAGVTQTPRYLIKTRGQQVTLSCSPISGHRSVSWYQQTPGQGLQFLFEYFSETQRNKGNFPGRFSGRQFSNSRSEMNVSTLELGDSALYLCASSLIGAGGNTIYFGEGSWLTVV.

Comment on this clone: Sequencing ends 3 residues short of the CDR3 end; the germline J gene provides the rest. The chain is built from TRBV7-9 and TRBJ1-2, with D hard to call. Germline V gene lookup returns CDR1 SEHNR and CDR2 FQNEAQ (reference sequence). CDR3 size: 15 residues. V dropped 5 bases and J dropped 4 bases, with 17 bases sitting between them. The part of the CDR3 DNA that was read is TGTGCCAGCAGCATACAACCGGGTACCGCCTATGGC. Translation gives CASSIQPGTAYG. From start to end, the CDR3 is CASSIQPGTAYGYTF.

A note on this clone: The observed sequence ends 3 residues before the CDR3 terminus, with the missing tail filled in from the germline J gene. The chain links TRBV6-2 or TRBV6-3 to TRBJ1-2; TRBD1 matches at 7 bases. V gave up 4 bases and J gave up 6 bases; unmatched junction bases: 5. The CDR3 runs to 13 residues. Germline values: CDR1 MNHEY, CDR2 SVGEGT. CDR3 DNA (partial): TGTGCCAGCAGTTTAACGACAGGGAATGGC. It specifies CASSLTTGNG. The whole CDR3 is CASSLTTGNGYTF.